The rows below give T cell receptor beta chains drawn from one sample of a study of fetal regulatory T cell absence and autoimmunity. Data came from immunoSEQ multiplex PCR; TCRdb stores just in-frame clones and leaves some out. In the table there are more than 85,000 clones, 72% of which are singletons. The specimen was pancreas tissue. The receptors shown here come from a male donor with IPEX syndrome. Both conserved end residues are part of each CDR3. The D gene is left open where the match is weak. Size is stated for part of the rows, as once, few or many counts, or as a class when the clone is expanded.

V	J	size	D	DNA	CDR3
TRBV7-9	TRBJ2-1	once	TRBD2	TGTGCCAGCAGCCACCCTTTACCGGGGGGGTCCTACAATGAGCAGTTCTTC	CASSHPLPGGSYNEQFF
TRBV27	TRBJ2-7	few	.	TGTGCCAGCAGTTCCCGCGGGGAGCAGTACTTC	CASSSRGEQYF
TRBV6-4	TRBJ2-3	.	.	TGTGCCAGCAGTGGGGAAGCGGCAGATACGCAGTATTTT	CASSGEAADTQYF
TRBV9	TRBJ2-5	.	TRBD1	TGTGCCAGCAGCCCCACCCAGACAGGGATCCAAGAGACCCAGTACTTC	CASSPTQTGIQETQYF
TRBV6-1	TRBJ2-7	.	TRBD2	TGTGCCAGCAGTGTATCTGGGGGGGTCGAGCAGTACTTC	CASSVSGGVEQYF
TRBV12-5	TRBJ2-5	.	.	TGTGCTAGTGGTTCCCCCGTGACAGGCGCGGGGGAGACCCAGTACTTC	CASGSPVTGAGETQYF
TRBV5-4	TRBJ2-3	once	TRBD2	TGTGCCAGCAGCTTAGAGGGACTAGCAGATACGCAGTATTTT	CASSLEGLADTQYF
TRBV5-1	TRBJ2-5	.	.	TGCGCCAGCAGCCGGGGACCCCAAGAGACCCAGTACTTC	CASSRGPQETQYF
TRBV6-1	TRBJ2-5	.	.	TGTGCCAGCATACGCAGAGGCAGTAGGGAGACCCAGTACTTC	CASIRRGSRETQYF
TRBV4-1	TRBJ1-5	.	TRBD1	TGCGCCAGCAGCCAGGACAGGAACAATCAGCCCCAGCATTTT	CASSQDRNNQPQHF
TRBV6-6	TRBJ2-7	.	.	TGTGCCAGCAGTCCGTCCTACGAGCAGTACTTC	CASSPSYEQYF
TRBV5-4	TRBJ1-6	few	TRBD1	TGTGCCAGCAGCGCAGGGGGTTCTAATTCACCCCTCCACTTT	CASSAGGSNSPLHF
TRBV29-1	TRBJ1-1	.	.	TGCAGCGTTATGGTGAACACTGAAGCTTTCTTT	CSVMVNTEAFF
TRBV10-3	TRBJ2-3	.	.	TGTGCCATCAGTGGTTCGGGCGGCACAGATACGCAGTATTTT	CAISGSGGTDTQYF
TRBV2	TRBJ2-7	.	TRBD2	TGTGCGAGCAACGGGGGGTACGAGCAGTACTTC	CASNGGYEQYF
TRBV19	TRBJ1-6	.	.	TGTGCCAGTAGTCTCCAAAGTTCCTATAATTCACCCCTCCACTTT	CASSLQSSYNSPLHF
TRBV7-2	TRBJ1-2	once	.	TGTGCCAGCAGCTTAGCCCCGACAGACAACTATGGCTACACCTTC	CASSLAPTDNYGYTF
TRBV29-1	TRBJ2-1	.	TRBD1	TGCAGCGTTCATAGGACAGGGGAGAGGACAGGCTCCTACAATGAGCAGTTCTTC	CSVHRTGERTGSYNEQFF
TRBV30	TRBJ2-5	.	TRBD2	TGTGCCTGGAGACCCGGACTAGCGGGTCAAGAGACCCAGTACTTC	CAWRPGLAGQETQYF
TRBV27	TRBJ2-7	.	TRBD1	TGTGCCAGCAGTTTTGGGACAGGGGGTTTCGGGCAGTACTTC	CASSFGTGGFGQYF
TRBV4-2	TRBJ2-1	.	.	TGTGCCAGCAGCGACAAGGGCAGCACTAGCCTCGGCAATGAGCAGTTCTTC	CASSDKGSTSLGNEQFF
TRBV7-9	TRBJ1-4	.	TRBD1	TGTGCCAGCAGCTCGGGACAGGGAGGGAAAAAACTGTTTTTT	CASSSGQGGKKLFF
TRBV10-1	TRBJ2-2	.	TRBD1	TGCGCCAGCAGTGAGGGGGACAGGGGGCACACCGGGGAGCTGTTTTTT	CASSEGDRGHTGELFF
TRBV2	TRBJ2-1	.	.	TGTGCCAGCAGTAGACAGGGGATGCTAGCGGTGCCCCCCAATGAGCAGTTCTTC	CASSRQGMLAVPPNEQFF
TRBV14	TRBJ2-2	.	.	TGTGCCAGCAGCCAAGATCAGCCGTTCTCGGGGGAGCTGTTTTTT	CASSQDQPFSGELFF
TRBV5-4	TRBJ2-7	.	TRBD1	TGTGCCAGCAGCATGGGACAGGGCCTCTACGAGCAGTACTTC	CASSMGQGLYEQYF
TRBV7-2	TRBJ2-3	.	.	TGTGCCAGCAGCTTACAGGGAGATACGCAGTATTTT	CASSLQGDTQYF
TRBV5-6	TRBJ2-7	.	TRBD2	TGTGCCAGCAGCTTGGGACTAGCGGGAGACGAGCAGTACTTC	CASSLGLAGDEQYF
TRBV7-6	TRBJ2-7	.	TRBD2	TGTGCCAGCAGCCTAACCGGGGGACTAGGGGTCTACGAGCAGTACTTC	CASSLTGGLGVYEQYF
TRBV13	TRBJ2-2	.	TRBD2	TGTGCCAGCAGCCCCGGGACTAGCGGGCTCCTCGGGGAGCTGTTTTTT	CASSPGTSGLLGELFF
TRBV6-6	TRBJ2-1	.	TRBD2	TGTGCCAGCAGTTACTCTCCGGGAGGGCCCTCAAATGAGCAGTTCTTC	CASSYSPGGPSNEQFF
TRBV6-6	TRBJ1-5	.	.	TGTGCCAGCAGTTACGGCCAGGGGCCGGGCAATCAGCCCCAGCATTTT	CASSYGQGPGNQPQHF
TRBV9	TRBJ2-5	.	.	TGTGCCAGCAGCCACGGCAAGGAAGGAGGGGAGACCCAGTACTTC	CASSHGKEGGETQYF
TRBV18	TRBJ2-3	.	TRBD1	TGTGCCAGCTCACCGGCCTGGGGACAGCTAGGCACAGATACGCAGTATTTT	CASSPAWGQLGTDTQYF
TRBV4-1	TRBJ1-2	few	.	TGCGCCAGCAGCGATGGGACTAACTATGGCTACACCTTC	CASSDGTNYGYTF
TRBV7-6	TRBJ2-7	.	.	TGTGCCAGCAGCTCCCCAACGGGACTTCTGCTAACCTACGAGCAGTACTTC	CASSSPTGLLLTYEQYF
TRBV6-1	TRBJ2-1	.	TRBD2	TGTGCCAGCAGAAGGACTAGCGGGGTCTACAATGAGCAGTTCTTC	CASRRTSGVYNEQFF
TRBV9	TRBJ1-5	.	TRBD1	TGTGCCAGCAGCTTAGGGACAGGAACTGGCAATCAGCCCCAGCATTTT	CASSLGTGTGNQPQHF
TRBV30	TRBJ2-1	.	TRBD2	TGTGCCTGGGGACTAGCGGGGGGCAATGAGCAGTTCTTC	CAWGLAGGNEQFF
TRBV4-2	TRBJ2-3	.	.	TGTGCCAGCAGCCAAGAAGGCGCCACAGATACGCAGTATTTT	CASSQEGATDTQYF
TRBV19	TRBJ1-2	once	.	TGTGCCAGTAGGTACCGGGACAATACGTATGGCTACACCTTC	CASRYRDNTYGYTF
TRBV10-3	TRBJ2-1	.	TRBD1	TGTGCCATCAGTGAGGGACAGGGGGAGGGCAATGAGCAGTTCTTC	CAISEGQGEGNEQFF
TRBV5-6	TRBJ2-3	once	TRBD2	TGTGCCAGCAGCTTACTCGGACTAGTTTATCTCACAGATACGCAGTATTTT	CASSLLGLVYLTDTQYF
TRBV6-5	TRBJ2-7	.	TRBD2	TGTGCCAGCAGTTACTCGTTGGGGGGGGTCGAGCAGTACTTC	CASSYSLGGVEQYF
TRBV6-4	TRBJ1-2	.	TRBD1	TGTGCCAGCACAGGGGGCAACTATGGCTACACCTTC	CASTGGNYGYTF
TRBV12-5	TRBJ2-7	.	TRBD1	TGTGCTAGTGAGATCGGGACAGGTCCCTACGAGCAGTACTTC	CASEIGTGPYEQYF
TRBV14	TRBJ2-1	.	TRBD2	TGTGCCAGCAGCCCCGGACTAGCGGGGAATGAGCAGTTCTTC	CASSPGLAGNEQFF
TRBV27	TRBJ2-7	few	.	TGTGCCAGCAGCCGACTCCGGGACAACTACGAGCAGTACTTC	CASSRLRDNYEQYF
TRBV6-5	TRBJ2-5	.	TRBD2	TGTGCCAGCAGTCCCCTAGCGGGGGGGGTAGAGACCCAGTACTTC	CASSPLAGGVETQYF
TRBV18	TRBJ1-1	.	TRBD1	TGTGCCAGCTCACGATCGACAGGGCCAATTGTGAACACTGAAGCTTTCTTT	CASSRSTGPIVNTEAFF